This T cell receptor (beta chain) comes out of a study of T cell changes during pregnancy in multiple sclerosis. Clones were read by immunoSEQ multiplex PCR, and TCRdb kept only the in-frame ones, dropping some. The repertoire consists of more than 75,000 clones, with about 93% occurring once and the leading ten covering over 0.8%. This CDR3 has 13 residues. Trimming removed 8 bases from V and 6 bases from J, with 15 bases in between. Germline V CDR1 and CDR2: MNHEY, SMNVEV (reference sequence). The rearrangement links TRBV27 to TRBJ2-3; D may be TRBD2 (6 bases). The clonotype comes from a female donor with multiple sclerosis, enrolled in a pregnancy study. The material was peripheral blood, obtained in the first trimester of pregnancy. CDR3 loop: CASGTPLVDTQYF. Written as DNA, the CDR3 is TGTGCCAGCGGGACTCCGTTGGTGGATACGCAGTATTTT.